These 25 T cell receptor beta chains share one sample of origin, sequenced in a study of blood T cell repertoires in COVID-19. TCRdb keeps only in-frame clones here, not all; method: immunoSEQ multiplex PCR. The repertoire includes around 180,000 clones, about 74% of them detected once, and around 3% sits in the top ten. Sequences were obtained from peripheral blood. These receptors all come from a woman of 80 years or more with acute or convalescent COVID-19.

The count of this clone is one. The chain recombines TRBV27 with TRBJ1-4; D is undetermined. CDR3 length: 15 amino acids. Trimming removed 2 bases from V and 0 bases from J, with 7 bases in between. Germline loops: CDR1 MNHEY, CDR2 SMNVEV (reference sequence). The CDR3 is CASSLGGATNEKLFF. Written as DNA, the CDR3 is TGTGCCAGCAGTTTAGGCGGAGCAACTAATGAAAAACTGTTTTTT.

CDR3 in DNA: TGTGCCAGTAGTAGGACAGCTAATAGCCAAGAGACCCAGTACTTC. Residues: CASSRTANSQETQYF. The rearrangement links TRBV19 to TRBJ2-5; D perhaps matches TRBD1 (6 bases). V shed 4 bases and J shed 1 base, with 13 bases lying between them. The CDR3 runs to 15 residues. Germline V CDR1 and CDR2: LNHDA, SQIVND (reference sequence).

This clone has more than one count but fewer than ten. DNA of the CDR3: TGTGCCAGCAGCACGGGACTAGCGGGAGATCGTTGGATGTTGGGAGATACGCAGTATTTT. Translated, it gives CASSTGLAGDRWMLGDTQYF. The chain combines TRBV5-8 with TRBJ2-3; the match to TRBD2 covers 14 bases. CDR1 and CDR2 (germline): SGHTS, YDEGEE. The CDR3 totals 20 residues. After removal of 4 bases from V and 5 bases from J, the junction contained 18 bases not matched to a gene.

V is TRBV19 and J is TRBJ2-2, with D possibly being TRBD2 (5 bases). V lost 4 bases to trimming and J lost 9 bases, with 12 bases between them. The length of the CDR3 is 13 residues. Germline V lookup: CDR1 LNHDA, CDR2 SQIVND (reference sequence). The CDR3 sequence is CASSTDEGRELFF. In DNA form, the CDR3 reads TGTGCCAGTAGTACGGACGAGGGTCGGGAGCTGTTTTTT. Using reference TRBV19 and TRBJ2-2 for the parts outside the CDR3, the full variable domain is DGGITQSPKYLFRKEGQNVTLSCEQNLNHDAMYWYRQDPGQGLRLIYYSQIVNDFQKGDIAEGYSVSREKKESFPLTVTSAQKNPTAFYLCASSTDEGRELFFGEGSRLTVL.

The gene calls are TRBV18 and TRBJ2-7; 12 bases match TRBD2. The germline V gene encodes CDR1 KGHSH and CDR2 LQKENI. Losses at the gene ends were 3 bases for V and 0 bases for J; bases not matched to a gene: 6. The CDR3 sequence is 17 residues long. The CDR3 here is CASSPLGTSGFSYEQYF. CDR3 coding DNA: TGTGCCAGCTCACCCCTCGGGACTAGCGGGTTCTCCTACGAGCAGTACTTC.

In this sample, this clone turned up many times. The V and J genes are TRBV4-2 and TRBJ2-1; 8 bases are a match to TRBD1. The CDR3 totals 15 residues. The V gene end was trimmed by 0 bases and the J gene end by 6 bases; junction bases not matched to a gene: 4. CDR1 and CDR2 from the germline V gene are LGHNA and YNFKEQ. CDR3 residues: CASSQDPDRGNEQFF. In nucleotides, the CDR3 is TGTGCCAGCAGCCAAGACCCTGACAGGGGCAATGAGCAGTTCTTC.

The chain couples TRBV6-5 to TRBJ1-4, with D hard to call. The length of the CDR3 is 14 residues. V lost 2 bases and J lost 8, with 12 bases in between. The germline CDR1 and CDR2 sequences are MNHEY and SVGAGI. The CDR3 region is CASSYDVRSEKLFF. For the CDR3, the DNA is TGTGCCAGCAGTTACGACGTCAGGTCGGAAAAACTGTTTTTT.

This sequence joins TRBV7-9 and TRBJ2-1; D possibly corresponds to TRBD1 (6 bases). This CDR3 has 15 residues. Per germline, CDR1 SEHNR and CDR2 FQNEAQ (reference sequence). Trimming stripped 5 bases from V and 6 bases from J, with 17 bases between. CDR3 loop: CASSDTGKLVNEQFF. For the CDR3, the DNA is TGTGCCAGCAGCGATACAGGGAAATTAGTCAATGAGCAGTTCTTC.

The chain combines TRBV29-1 with TRBJ2-5; perhaps TRBD1 as D (6 bases). The CDR3 has 13 residues. Germline CDR1 and CDR2: SQVTM and ANQGSEA. V was cut by 6 bases and J by 1 base, with 12 bases left in between. The CDR3 region is CSVATGPQETQYF. CDR3 DNA sequence: TGCAGCGTAGCTACAGGGCCCCAAGAGACCCAGTACTTC. The whole variable domain, filled in from reference TRBV29-1 and TRBJ2-5, reads SAVISQKPSRDICQRGTSLTIQCQVDSQVTMMFWYRQQPGQSLTLIATANQGSEATYESGFVIDKFPISRPNLTFSTLTVSNMSPEDSSIYLCSVATGPQETQYFGPGTRLLVL.

The chain joins TRBV19 to TRBJ2-5, with TRBD2 matching over 9 bases. Germline CDR1 is LNHDA and CDR2 is SQIVND (reference sequence). The CDR3 covers 16 residues. J gave up 2 bases and V 6 bases, and 10 bases lay outside the gene matches. DNA of the CDR3: TGTGCCAGTAGGTCCGGGGCTAGCGGGACACAAGAGACCCAGTACTTC. Encoded protein: CASRSGASGTQETQYF.

The table lists this clone with a few counts. The chain couples TRBV28 to TRBJ2-5, with 11 positions matching TRBD2. This CDR3 has 15 amino acids. The trim removed 7 bases at V and 4 bases at J, leaving 8 bases unmatched. Per germline, CDR1 MDHEN and CDR2 SYDVKM. Written as DNA, the CDR3 is TGTGCCAGCACCCTAAGTCTAGCGGGAGGAGAGACCCAGTACTTC. This codes for CASTLSLAGGETQYF.

This sequence joins TRBV7-8 and TRBJ1-4; a possible D gene is TRBD1 (5 bases). Deletions cut 5 bases from V and 0 bases from J, with 19 bases between. Germline loops: CDR1 SGHVS, CDR2 FQNEAQ. The CDR3 has 18 amino acids. In DNA, the CDR3 is TGTGCCAGCAGCCCCAGCGGGGCTTCAATAGCAACTAATGAAAAACTGTTTTTT. This translates into CASSPSGASIATNEKLFF. The full variable domain, rest sourced from reference TRBV7-8 and TRBJ1-4, is GAGVSQSPRYKVAKRGQDVALRCDPISGHVSLFWYQQALGQGPEFLTYFQNEAQLDKSGLPSDRFFAERPEGSVSTLKIQRTQQEDSAVYLCASSPSGASIATNEKLFFGSGTQLSVL.

The table lists this clone with a count of one. The chain has TRBV5-4 and TRBJ2-7, with TRBD2 matching 8 bases. After removal of 3 bases from V and 2 bases from J, the junction contained 7 bases not matched to a gene. This CDR3 has 15 residues. Germline V gives CDR1 SGHNT, CDR2 YYREEE (reference sequence). The CDR3 spells CASSSGGGRTYEQYF. The CDR3 bases are TGTGCCAGCAGCTCGGGTGGCGGGAGGACCTACGAGCAGTACTTC.

The chain carries TRBV6-2 or TRBV6-3 and TRBJ2-3; the D gene is possibly TRBD2 (6 bases). V lost 2 bases to trimming and J lost 3 bases, with 18 bases between them. Per the germline V gene, CDR1 is MNHEY and CDR2 is SVGEGT. This CDR3 spans 17 amino acids. This CDR3 is CASSYNPYGSQTDTQYF. For the CDR3, the DNA is TGTGCCAGCAGTTACAACCCTTACGGGAGCCAGACAGATACGCAGTATTTT.

This clone was seen only a few times. This chain uses TRBV9 with TRBJ2-6; TRBD1 is a possible D gene (6 bases). V was clipped by 3 bases and J by 1 base, with 11 bases between them. The CDR3 spans 16 residues. Germline lookup yields CDR1 SGDLS and CDR2 YYNGEE. CDR3 sequence (DNA): TGTGCCAGCAGCGCCACCACAGGGTCTGGGGCCAACGTCCTGACTTTC. This encodes CASSATTGSGANVLTF.

This clone turned up a few times. The chain recombines TRBV7-3 with TRBJ1-5; no definite D call. The CDR3 loop spans 13 amino acids. Germline CDR1 and CDR2: SGHTA and FQGTGA. Deletions cut 4 bases from V and 3 bases from J, with 7 bases between. CDR3 coding DNA: TGTGCCAGCAGCTCCCTCGTCAATCAGCCCCAGCATTTT. This gives the protein CASSSLVNQPQHF.

V is TRBV6-5 and J is TRBJ2-1; D is ambiguous. The V gene lost 8 bases and the J gene lost 3 bases, with 11 bases spanning the gap. Germline V gene data show CDR1 as MNHEY and CDR2 as SVGAGI. The CDR3 length is 13 residues. CDR3 bases: TGTGCCAGCGACACCGACCACTACAATGAGCAGTTCTTC. Translation: CASDTDHYNEQFF.

The chain has TRBV19 and TRBJ2-2; 8 bases match TRBD1. The CDR3 is 14 amino acids. Germline V gene sequence: CDR1 LNHDA, CDR2 SQIVND (reference sequence). V gave up 4 bases and J gave up 6 bases; unmatched junction bases: 4. The CDR3 nucleotides read TGTGCCAGTAGTAGACAACAGGGGGCCGGGGAGCTGTTTTTT. Translation: CASSRQQGAGELFF.

J is TRBJ1-1 and V is TRBV6-2 or TRBV6-3; D is possibly TRBD1 (6 bases). The CDR3 totals 15 residues. Germline V lookup: CDR1 MNHEY, CDR2 SVGEGT. V was trimmed by 6 bases and J by 1 base, leaving 15 bases between them. The CDR3 loop reads CASSDPVGANTEAFF. The CDR3 coding sequence is TGTGCCAGCAGCGACCCGGTGGGGGCGAACACTGAAGCTTTCTTT.

The chain uses TRBV3-1 (or the pseudogene TRBV3-2) and TRBJ2-1; TRBD2 matches 8 bases. The CDR3 is 15 amino acids. Trimming cost V 5 bases and J 6 bases; bases outside gene matches: 9. The germline gives CDR1 LGHDT, CDR2 YNNKEL (reference sequence). The CDR3 is CASSLSGRRGNEQFF. The DNA for the CDR3 is TGTGCCAGCAGCTTGAGCGGGAGAAGGGGCAATGAGCAGTTCTTC.

This clone showed up just a few times. The chain carries TRBV5-1 and TRBJ2-2; TRBD1 matches 7 bases. Per germline, CDR1 SGHRS and CDR2 YFSETQ. The CDR3 is made up of 16 amino acids. V was clipped by 2 bases and J by 2 bases; unmatched bases: 6. CDR3 sequence reads: CASSLGTAPNTGELFF. The CDR3 DNA is TGCGCCAGCAGCTTAGGGACAGCACCAAACACCGGGGAGCTGTTTTTT. The full variable domain, in which reference TRBV5-1 and TRBJ2-2 provide the parts outside the CDR3, is KAGVTQTPRYLIKTRGQQVTLSCSPISGHRSVSWYQQTPGQGLQFLFEYFSETQRNKGNFPGRFSGRQFSNSRSEMNVSTLELGDSALYLCASSLGTAPNTGELFFGEGSRLTVL.

This clone has a handful of counts. V is TRBV19 and J is TRBJ2-7; 9 bases map to TRBD1. Germline values: CDR1 LNHDA, CDR2 SQIVND (reference sequence). This CDR3 is built from 14 residues. Trimming at V came to 6 bases and at J to 5 bases, leaving 8 bases not matched to a gene. CDR3 in DNA: TGTGCCAGTAGAAAAGGACAGGGGTTCCACGAGCAGTACTTC. Translating it yields CASRKGQGFHEQYF.

The chain links TRBV21-1 to TRBJ2-1; the D call in the table, TRBD1, was not verified against the DNA. TRBV21-1 is given as a pseudogene. The CDR3 is made up of 11 amino acids. As DNA, the CDR3 is TGTGCCAGCAGCAAACAGGGTGTTCAGGTCTTC. The encoded protein is CASSKQGVQVF.

Only one count was recorded for this clone. The chain is built from TRBV14 and TRBJ2-7; possible D gene TRBD2, 5 bases. This CDR3 has 16 amino acids. Trimming removed 4 bases from V and 5 bases from J, with 21 bases in between. The germline gives CDR1 SGHDN, CDR2 FVKESK. The CDR3 loop reads CASSPPGLVEIHEQYF. Written as DNA, the CDR3 is TGTGCCAGCAGCCCCCCGGGATTAGTTGAGATTCACGAGCAGTACTTC.

The CDR3 region has the DNA TGTGCCAGCAGTCCGGGACAGGGTTTGTATGGCTACACCTTC. Protein product: CASSPGQGLYGYTF. The rearrangement uses TRBV7-9 and TRBJ1-2; TRBD1 matches 9 bases. Trimming at V came to 6 bases and at J to 5 bases, leaving 7 bases not matched to a gene. From germline, CDR1 is SEHNR and CDR2 FQNEAQ (reference sequence). The CDR3 consists of 14 residues.